This T cell receptor (beta chain) was profiled in a study of T-cell memory formation after mild COVID-19. Study results and limitations: Memory cells collected pre-infection included some clones that later responded, suggesting cross-reactive memory joined.

Details on this clonotype: What it binds is unknown.

Between the trimmed V and J ends, which lost 3 bases and 5 bases, there was a span of 13 bases. CDR3 length: 14 residues. Germline V CDR1 and CDR2: SGHVS, FQNEAQ. TCRdb re-called the 5' RACE reads through MiXCR, storing one row per CDR3 protein. The data hold about 560,000 distinct CDR3 sequences, with about 20% observed a single time. The receptor comes from an adult woman who had mild COVID-19 (a few samples of this study predate the infection). Cell type and time point are not known. J is TRBJ2-5 and V is TRBV7-8; no definite D call. Specimen: PBMCs or a T cell subset sorted from them (not recorded which). CDR3 loop: CASSFSFVEETQYF. The CDR3, as DNA: TGTGCCAGCAGCTTTTCCTTCGTCGAGGAGACCCAGTACTTC.